Shown below are 29 T cell receptor beta chains from a single sample sequenced in a study of T cell responses to AZD1222 COVID-19 vaccine. Sequencing was performed with immunoSEQ multiplex PCR; in TCRdb, only in-frame clones are kept and a portion is missing. The table shows around 200,000 clones, with approximately 90% occurring only once. This specimen was peripheral blood, taken on day 0 of AZD1222 vaccination. All receptors come from an adult in good health.

This clone was found once. The gene calls are TRBV18 and TRBJ1-6; 7 bases are shared with TRBD1. CDR3 length equals 15 residues. V gave up 4 bases and J gave up 8 bases; unmatched junction bases: 8. Germline lookup yields CDR1 KGHSH and CDR2 LQKENI. For the CDR3, the DNA is TGTGCCAGCTCACAGTCGACAGGGATCGATTCACCCCTCCACTTT. It codes for CASSQSTGIDSPLHF.

The genes are TRBV7-2 and TRBJ2-1; tentative D call: TRBD2 (5 bases). This CDR3 is built from 13 residues. V lost 6 bases, J lost 7 bases, and 13 bases lay in between. CDR1 and CDR2 (germline): SGHTA, FQGNSA. The CDR3 loop reads CASSPSRDNEQFF. CDR3 nucleotides: TGTGCCAGCAGTCCTAGCCGGGATAATGAGCAGTTCTTC.

The chain uses TRBV28 and TRBJ1-2, with D hard to call. Germline V gene data show CDR1 as MDHEN and CDR2 as SYDVKM. V dropped 7 bases and J dropped 5 bases, with 23 bases sitting between them. The length of the CDR3 is 16 residues. The chain's CDR3 is CASNLPFGGERYGYTF. CDR3 nucleotides: TGTGCCAGCAACCTTCCCTTCGGCGGGGAAAGGTATGGCTACACCTTC.

This clone was recorded once. The chain carries TRBV28 and TRBJ1-2, with 7 bases fitting TRBD1. CDR3 length: 14 amino acids. The V gene end was trimmed by 6 bases and the J gene end by 5 bases; junction bases not matched to a gene: 9. Germline values: CDR1 MDHEN, CDR2 SYDVKM. For the CDR3, the DNA is TGTGCCAGCAGGGCCGGGACAGAGGCGTATGGCTACACCTTC. This translates into CASRAGTEAYGYTF.

The J gene is TRBJ2-7, the V gene TRBV14; 13 nucleotides line up with TRBD2. After removal of 1 base from V and 2 bases from J, the junction contained 8 bases not matched to a gene. The length of the CDR3 is 18 residues. CDR1 and CDR2 (germline): SGHDN, FVKESK. Here the CDR3 DNA reads TGTGCCAGCAGCCAAGGAAGGGGACTAGCGGGGAACGCCTACGAGCAGTACTTC. Translation: CASSQGRGLAGNAYEQYF.

In DNA form, the CDR3 reads TGTGCCAGCTCACCCGCGGGGGACCGTAGCAATCAGCCCCAGCATTTT. Translating gives CASSPAGDRSNQPQHF. V and J are TRBV18 and TRBJ1-5, with D perhaps TRBD1 (5 bases). The CDR3 runs to 16 residues. V was trimmed by 3 bases and J by 0 bases, leaving 12 bases between them. Per the germline V gene, CDR1 is KGHSH and CDR2 is LQKENI.

The chain carries TRBV5-1 and TRBJ2-1, with TRBD2 identical over 7 bases. Germline values: CDR1 SGHRS, CDR2 YFSETQ. This CDR3 region has 15 residues. The J segment lost 4 bases and the V segment lost 0 bases, leaving 4 bases of the junction unmatched. The CDR3 protein is CASSLGLARYNEQFF. CDR3 bases: TGCGCCAGCAGCTTGGGACTAGCTCGTTACAATGAGCAGTTCTTC.

The chain couples TRBV6-2 or TRBV6-3 to TRBJ1-4, with D uncertain. The CDR3 spans 14 residues. Trimming took 5 bases from V and 11 from J, leaving 18 bases between them. Germline V lookup: CDR1 MNHEY, CDR2 SVGEGT. CDR3 sequence reads: CASSRGRVRIKLFF. Here the CDR3 DNA reads TGTGCCAGCAGTCGCGGACGGGTCAGGATCAAACTGTTTTTT.

This clone appeared a few times. V is TRBV27 and J is TRBJ2-7, with 8 bases matching TRBD2. The CDR3 totals 17 residues. V dropped 3 bases and J dropped 3; count of bases not matched to a gene: 13. Germline V gene data show CDR1 as MNHEY and CDR2 as SMNVEV (reference sequence). The CDR3 reads CASSFSGTRGRGYEQYF. CDR3 in DNA: TGTGCCAGCAGTTTTTCCGGGACTAGGGGTCGAGGCTACGAGCAGTACTTC.

This chain links TRBV18 with TRBJ2-1, with a possible D match to TRBD2 (6 bases). V was trimmed by 3 bases and J by 4 bases, leaving 13 bases between them. The germline V gene has CDR1 KGHSH and CDR2 LQKENI. The CDR3 is 15 amino acids. CDR3 amino acids: CASSPGGGLYNEQFF. The CDR3 DNA reads TGTGCCAGCTCACCGGGGGGAGGACTGTACAATGAGCAGTTCTTC.

This chain joins TRBV10-3 and TRBJ2-5; the match to TRBD1 covers 10 bases. CDR1 is ENHRY, CDR2 SYGVKD, per germline. The CDR3 consists of 17 residues. The J segment lost 8 bases and the V segment lost 2 bases, leaving 14 bases of the junction unmatched. The CDR3 DNA is TGTGCCATCAGTGAGCCGCCTGTTGGGACAGGGGAGAGAACCCAGTACTTC. It encodes CAISEPPVGTGERTQYF.

V is TRBV3-1 (or the pseudogene TRBV3-2) and J is TRBJ1-2; D is possibly TRBD1 (6 bases). Per the germline V gene, CDR1 is LGHDT and CDR2 is YNNKEL (reference sequence). Trimming left V 4 bases short and J 6 bases short, with 15 bases between. This CDR3 has 14 residues. The CDR3: CASSPGQWSNGYTF. The CDR3 DNA sequence: TGTGCCAGCAGCCCTGGACAGTGGAGCAATGGCTACACCTTC.

The genes are TRBV7-9 and TRBJ2-1; 9 nucleotides agree with TRBD2. With 5 bases clipped from V and 2 bases from J, the junction kept 7 bases outside the gene matches. Germline V gene data show CDR1 as SEHNR and CDR2 as FQNEAQ (reference sequence). The CDR3 spans 16 residues. DNA for the CDR3: TGTGCCAGCAGCACCCGCCTAGCGGGGCCCTACAATGAGCAGTTCTTC. Protein: CASSTRLAGPYNEQFF.

The genes are TRBV7-2 and TRBJ2-2; 7 positions agree with TRBD1. CDR3 size: 14 residues. Germline V gives CDR1 SGHTA, CDR2 FQGNSA. J gave up 6 bases and V 5 bases, and 6 bases lay outside the gene matches. CDR3 sequence: CASSPNRGAGELFF. DNA of the CDR3: TGTGCCAGCAGCCCCAACAGGGGTGCCGGGGAGCTGTTTTTT.

V gene TRBV4-1 combines with J gene TRBJ1-6; D gene ambiguous. Germline V lookup: CDR1 MGHRA, CDR2 YSYEKL. There are 14 residues in the CDR3. Trimming took off 3 bases at V and 5 bases at J, with 8 bases between the two ends. The CDR3 DNA reads TGCGCCAGCAGCCAGACCAAGGATAATTCACCCCTCCACTTT. Its protein is CASSQTKDNSPLHF.

This clone was picked up a small number of times. The chain uses TRBV27 and TRBJ1-6; D remains ambiguous. V dropped 2 bases and J dropped 3 bases, with 14 bases sitting between them. Germline CDR1 reads MNHEY; CDR2 reads SMNVEV (reference sequence). This CDR3 is 17 amino acids long. The CDR3 spells CASSLTPFTGYNSPLHF. CDR3 DNA: TGTGCCAGCAGTTTAACCCCCTTCACGGGCTATAATTCACCCCTCCACTTT.

The gene calls are TRBV9 and TRBJ1-6, with 7 bases lining up with TRBD1. Germline V CDR1 and CDR2: SGDLS, YYNGEE. V shed 6 bases and J 4 bases; nucleotides not matched to a gene: 19. The CDR3 runs 19 residues. The CDR3 DNA follows: TGTGCCAGCAACGCTAAGGTCAGGACAGGAGTGAAGTATAATTCACCCCTCCACTTT. This codes for CASNAKVRTGVKYNSPLHF. Supplemented by reference TRBV9 and TRBJ1-6, the full variable domain reads DSGVTQTPKHLITATGQRVTLRCSPRSGDLSVYWYQQSLDQGLQFLIQYYNGEERAKGNILERFSAQQFPDLHSELNLSSLELGDSALYFCASNAKVRTGVKYNSPLHFGNGTRLTVT.

This clone came up once. The CDR3 reads CASLDSPANYGYTF. The CDR3 DNA follows: TGTGCCAGCCTGGACAGCCCGGCTAACTATGGCTACACCTTC. V is TRBV6-6 and J is TRBJ1-2, with D possibly matching TRBD1 (6 bases). Deletions cut 8 bases from V and 0 bases from J, with 13 bases between. The CDR3 extends over 14 amino acids. CDR1 and CDR2 (germline): MNHNY, SVGAGI (reference sequence).

The V gene is TRBV5-4, the J gene TRBJ2-7; 12 bases fit TRBD1. The CDR3 spans 13 residues. The trim removed 5 bases at V and 6 bases at J, leaving 3 bases unmatched. CDR1 is SGHNT, CDR2 YYREEE, per germline (reference sequence). CDR3 coding DNA: TGTGCCAGCAGGGGGACAGGGGGCTTCGAGCAGTACTTC. Its translation is CASRGTGGFEQYF.

CDR3 residues: CASSGFPGSLREQYF. The CDR3 region has the DNA TGCGCCAGCAGTGGCTTCCCGGGAAGCCTTAGGGAGCAGTACTTC. The chain links TRBV10-1 to TRBJ2-7; weak D call: TRBD2 (5 bases). CDR1 is WNHNN and CDR2 is SYGVQD in the germline V gene (reference sequence). V was cut by 4 bases and J by 7 bases, with 20 bases left in between. The length of the CDR3 is 15 residues.

The CDR3 region has the DNA TGTGCCAGCAGCCCCCCGGGGAACTATAATTCACCCCTCCACTTT. Protein: CASSPPGNYNSPLHF. The chain links TRBV7-9 to TRBJ1-6; D is undetermined. Trimming cost V 5 bases and J 3 bases, with 11 bases left between them. CDR1 is SEHNR, CDR2 FQNEAQ, per germline (reference sequence). This CDR3 is 15 amino acids long. Filled out from reference TRBV7-9 and TRBJ1-6, the complete variable domain reads DTGVSQNPRHKITKRGQNVTFRCDPISEHNRLYWYRQTLGQGPEFLTYFQNEAQLEKSRLLSDRFSAERPKGSFSTLEIQRTEQGDSAMYLCASSPPGNYNSPLHFGNGTRLTVT.

The chain couples TRBV5-4 to TRBJ1-1; possibly TRBD1 for D (5 bases). This CDR3 spans 14 amino acids. Trimming shortened V by 2 bases and J by 5 bases, and 13 bases separated the two germline ends. Per the germline V gene, CDR1 is SGHNT and CDR2 is YYREEE (reference sequence). CDR3 sequence (DNA): TGTGCCAGCAGCTTCGATCAGGGTCTAACTGAAGCTTTCTTT. It specifies CASSFDQGLTEAFF.

This chain connects TRBV7-9 to TRBJ2-5, with 7 bases lining up with TRBD2. Germline CDR1 and CDR2: SEHNR and FQNEAQ (reference sequence). The length of the CDR3 is 14 residues. V trimming: 1 base; J trimming: 3 bases; junction bases outside the gene matches: 2. The CDR3 DNA sequence: TGTGCCAGCAGCTTAGGCCTAGCGGAAGAGACCCAGTACTTC. This sequence encodes CASSLGLAEETQYF.

The chain recombines TRBV4-1 with TRBJ1-1, with 9 bases fitting TRBD1. V lost 1 base, J lost 5 bases, and 11 bases stayed unmatched. This CDR3 has 17 residues. Per the germline V gene, CDR1 is MGHRA and CDR2 is YSYEKL. The chain's CDR3 is CASSQGRTGAEGTEAFF. Written as DNA, the CDR3 is TGCGCCAGCAGCCAAGGGCGGACAGGGGCTGAGGGAACTGAAGCTTTCTTT.

V usage is TRBV18 and J usage is TRBJ2-7; 9 bases are shared with TRBD2. CDR1 and CDR2 (germline): KGHSH, LQKENI. The CDR3 extends over 14 amino acids. Trimming cost V 3 bases and J 6 bases; bases outside gene matches: 6. The CDR3 reads CASSPAGTSIEQYF. CDR3 sequence (DNA): TGTGCCAGCTCACCGGCCGGGACTAGCATCGAGCAGTACTTC.

The chain recombines TRBV4-2 with TRBJ2-1, with D tentatively TRBD2 (6 bases). The CDR3 contains 16 residues. V was cut by 4 bases and J by 0 bases, with 13 bases left in between. CDR1 is LGHNA and CDR2 is YNFKEQ in the germline V gene. For the CDR3, the DNA is TGTGCCAGCAGCCTCGATCTCGGGAGCTCCTACAATGAGCAGTTCTTC. Protein sequence: CASSLDLGSSYNEQFF.

The rearrangement links TRBV7-9 to TRBJ2-7, with unresolved D. The germline V and J ends were trimmed by 1 base and 4 bases, with 11 bases remaining between them. The germline gives CDR1 SEHNR, CDR2 FQNEAQ (reference sequence). The CDR3 contains 14 residues. The CDR3 sequence: CASSLDRARYEQYF. DNA of the CDR3: TGTGCCAGCAGCTTAGATCGAGCAAGGTACGAGCAGTACTTC.

The chain recombines TRBV18 with TRBJ1-1; D ambiguous. V was clipped by 3 bases and J by 1 base, with 6 bases between them. Germline CDR1 KGHSH, CDR2 LQKENI. There are 13 residues in the CDR3. This chain's CDR3 is CASSPTQNTEAFF. CDR3 bases: TGTGCCAGCTCACCGACCCAGAACACTGAAGCTTTCTTT. The entire variable domain, with the rest obtained from reference TRBV18 and TRBJ1-1, is as follows: NAGVMQNPRHLVRRRGQEARLRCSPMKGHSHVYWYRQLPEEGLKFMVYLQKENIIDESGMPKERFSAEFPKEGPSILRIQQVVRGDSAAYFCASSPTQNTEAFFGQGTRLTVV.

The rearrangement links TRBV2 to TRBJ1-5; D remains ambiguous. Trimming removed 7 bases at V and 2 bases at J, with 9 bases between. This CDR3 is 13 amino acids long. The germline V gene encodes CDR1 SNHLY and CDR2 FYNNEI. The CDR3 reads CASKSVGNQPQHF. CDR3 bases: TGTGCCAGCAAATCCGTCGGCAATCAGCCCCAGCATTTT.